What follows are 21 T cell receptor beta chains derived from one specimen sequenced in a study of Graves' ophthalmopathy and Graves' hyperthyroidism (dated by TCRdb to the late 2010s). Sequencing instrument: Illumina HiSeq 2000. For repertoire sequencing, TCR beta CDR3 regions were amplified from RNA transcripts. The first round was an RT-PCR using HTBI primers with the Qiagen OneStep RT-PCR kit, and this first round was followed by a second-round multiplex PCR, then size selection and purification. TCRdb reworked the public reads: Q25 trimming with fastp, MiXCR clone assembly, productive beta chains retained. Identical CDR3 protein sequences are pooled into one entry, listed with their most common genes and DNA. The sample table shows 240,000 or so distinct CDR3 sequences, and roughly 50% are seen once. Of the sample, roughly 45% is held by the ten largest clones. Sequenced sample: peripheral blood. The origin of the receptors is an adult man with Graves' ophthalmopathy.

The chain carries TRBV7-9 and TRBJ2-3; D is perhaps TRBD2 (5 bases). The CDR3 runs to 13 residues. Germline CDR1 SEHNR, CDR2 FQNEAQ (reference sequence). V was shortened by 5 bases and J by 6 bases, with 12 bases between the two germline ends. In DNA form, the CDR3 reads TGTGCCAGCAGCCTTGACCAGCGGGATACGCAGTATTTT. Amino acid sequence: CASSLDQRDTQYF. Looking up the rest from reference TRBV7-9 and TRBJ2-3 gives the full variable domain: DTGVSQNPRHKITKRGQNVTFRCDPISEHNRLYWYRQTLGQGPEFLTYFQNEAQLEKSRLLSDRFSAERPKGSFSTLEIQRTEQGDSAMYLCASSLDQRDTQYFGPGTRLTVL.

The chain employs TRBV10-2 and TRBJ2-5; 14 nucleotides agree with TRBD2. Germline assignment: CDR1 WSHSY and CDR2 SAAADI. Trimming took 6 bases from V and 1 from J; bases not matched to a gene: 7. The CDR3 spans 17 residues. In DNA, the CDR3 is TGCGCCAGCAGCCCCTGGACTAGCGGGGGGACCCAAGAGACCCAGTACTTC. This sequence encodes CASSPWTSGGTQETQYF.

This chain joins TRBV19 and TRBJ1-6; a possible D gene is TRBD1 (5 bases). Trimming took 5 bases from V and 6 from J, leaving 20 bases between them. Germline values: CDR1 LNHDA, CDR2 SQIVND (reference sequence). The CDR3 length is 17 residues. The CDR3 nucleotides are TGTGCCAGTAGTCTCCGCCTAGGAGGGGCGGCTAATTCACCCCTCCACTTT. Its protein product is CASSLRLGGAANSPLHF.

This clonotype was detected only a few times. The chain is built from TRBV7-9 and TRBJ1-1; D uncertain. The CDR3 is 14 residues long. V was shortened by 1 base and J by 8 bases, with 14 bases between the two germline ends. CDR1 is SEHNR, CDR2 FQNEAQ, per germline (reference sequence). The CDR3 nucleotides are TGTGCCAGCAGCTTAGAGCGGGTGACAAGAGAAGCTTTCTTT. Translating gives CASSLERVTREAFF.

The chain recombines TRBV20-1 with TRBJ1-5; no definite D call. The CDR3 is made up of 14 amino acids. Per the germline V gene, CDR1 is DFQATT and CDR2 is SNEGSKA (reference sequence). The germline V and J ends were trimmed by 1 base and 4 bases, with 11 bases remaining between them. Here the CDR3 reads CSARGGSGNQPQHF. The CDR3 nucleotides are TGCAGTGCTAGAGGTGGTTCGGGAAATCAGCCCCAGCATTTT.

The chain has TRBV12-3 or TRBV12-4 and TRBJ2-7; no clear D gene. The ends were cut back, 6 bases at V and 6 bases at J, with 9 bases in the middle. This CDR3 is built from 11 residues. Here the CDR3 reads CASSKTGEQYF. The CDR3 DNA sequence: TGTGCCAGCAGCAAAACGGGCGAGCAGTACTTC.

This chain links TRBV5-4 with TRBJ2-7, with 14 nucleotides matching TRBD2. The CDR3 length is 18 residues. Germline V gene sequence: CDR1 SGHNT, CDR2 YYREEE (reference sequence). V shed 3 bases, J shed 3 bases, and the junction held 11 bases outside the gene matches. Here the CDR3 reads CASSSPGTSGSSRYEQYF. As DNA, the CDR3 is TGTGCCAGCAGCTCCCCCGGGACTAGCGGGAGTTCCCGCTACGAGCAGTACTTC.

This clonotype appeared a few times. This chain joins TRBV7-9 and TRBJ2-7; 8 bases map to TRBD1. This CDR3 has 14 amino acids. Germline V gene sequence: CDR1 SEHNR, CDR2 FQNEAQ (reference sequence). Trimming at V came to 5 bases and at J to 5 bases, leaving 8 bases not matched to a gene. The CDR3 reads CASSLRTGMDEQYF. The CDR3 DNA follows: TGTGCCAGCAGCCTCCGGACAGGGATGGACGAGCAGTACTTC.

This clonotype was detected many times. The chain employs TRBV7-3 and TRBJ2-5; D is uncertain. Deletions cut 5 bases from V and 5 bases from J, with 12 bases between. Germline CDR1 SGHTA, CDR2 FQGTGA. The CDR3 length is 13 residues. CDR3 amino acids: CASSAGGKETQYF. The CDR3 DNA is TGTGCCAGCAGCGCTGGTGGGAAGGAGACCCAGTACTTC.

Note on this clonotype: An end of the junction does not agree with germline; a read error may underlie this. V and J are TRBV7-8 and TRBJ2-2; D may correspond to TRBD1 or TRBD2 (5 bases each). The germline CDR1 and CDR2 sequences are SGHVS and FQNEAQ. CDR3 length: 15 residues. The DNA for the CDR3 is TGTGCCAGCTCATCTTCAACATCGGGGACCGAGGAGCTGTTTTTT. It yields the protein CASSSSTSGTEELFF.

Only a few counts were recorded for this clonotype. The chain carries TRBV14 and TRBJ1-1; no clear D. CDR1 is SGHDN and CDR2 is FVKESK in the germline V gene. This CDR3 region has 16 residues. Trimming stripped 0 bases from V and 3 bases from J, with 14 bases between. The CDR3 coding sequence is TGTGCCAGCAGCCAAGAAGGGTACATTATCGACACTGAAGCTTTCTTT. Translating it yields CASSQEGYIIDTEAFF.

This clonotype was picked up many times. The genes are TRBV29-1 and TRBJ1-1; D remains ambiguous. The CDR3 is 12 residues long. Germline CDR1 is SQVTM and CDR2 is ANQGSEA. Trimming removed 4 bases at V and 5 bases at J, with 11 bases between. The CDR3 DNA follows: TGCAGCGTTGTCCCCGCGGGAACTGAAGCTTTCTTT. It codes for CSVVPAGTEAFF.

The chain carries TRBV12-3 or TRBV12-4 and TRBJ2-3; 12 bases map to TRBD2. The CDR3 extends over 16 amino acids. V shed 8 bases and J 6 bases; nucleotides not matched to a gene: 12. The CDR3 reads CASDLLAGGPGDTQYF. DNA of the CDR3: TGTGCCAGCGATCTGCTAGCGGGAGGGCCCGGGGATACGCAGTATTTT.

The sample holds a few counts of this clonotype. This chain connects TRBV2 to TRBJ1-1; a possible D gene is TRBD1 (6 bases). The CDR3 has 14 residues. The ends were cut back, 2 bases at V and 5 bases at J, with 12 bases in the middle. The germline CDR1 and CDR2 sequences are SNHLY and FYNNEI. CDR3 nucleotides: TGTGCCAGCAGTGAACAGGGGAAGGGAACTGAAGCTTTCTTT. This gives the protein CASSEQGKGTEAFF.

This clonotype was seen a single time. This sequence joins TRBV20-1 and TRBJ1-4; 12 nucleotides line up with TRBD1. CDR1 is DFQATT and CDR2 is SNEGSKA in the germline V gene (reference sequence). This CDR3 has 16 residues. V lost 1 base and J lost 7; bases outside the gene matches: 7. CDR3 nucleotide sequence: TGCAGTGCTAGAGCTCTGGGACAGGGGGCGGGTGAAAAACTGTTTTTT. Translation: CSARALGQGAGEKLFF.

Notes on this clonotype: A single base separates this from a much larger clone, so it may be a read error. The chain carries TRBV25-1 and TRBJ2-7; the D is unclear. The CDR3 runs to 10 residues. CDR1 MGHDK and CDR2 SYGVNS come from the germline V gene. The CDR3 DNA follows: TGTGCCAGCAGTGATTACGGGCAGTACTTC. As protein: CASSDYGQYF.

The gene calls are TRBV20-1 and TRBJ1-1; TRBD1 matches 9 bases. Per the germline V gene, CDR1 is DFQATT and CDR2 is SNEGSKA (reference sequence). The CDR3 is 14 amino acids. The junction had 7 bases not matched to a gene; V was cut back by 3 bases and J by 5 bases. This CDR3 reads CSASPGQGRTEAFF. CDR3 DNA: TGCAGTGCTAGCCCCGGACAGGGGAGGACTGAAGCTTTCTTT.

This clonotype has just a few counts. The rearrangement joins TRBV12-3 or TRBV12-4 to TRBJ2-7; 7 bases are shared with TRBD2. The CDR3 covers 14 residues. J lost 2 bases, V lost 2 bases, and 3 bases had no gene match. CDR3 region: CASSLTGLTYEQYF. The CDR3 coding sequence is TGTGCCAGCAGTTTAACGGGACTAACCTACGAGCAGTACTTC.

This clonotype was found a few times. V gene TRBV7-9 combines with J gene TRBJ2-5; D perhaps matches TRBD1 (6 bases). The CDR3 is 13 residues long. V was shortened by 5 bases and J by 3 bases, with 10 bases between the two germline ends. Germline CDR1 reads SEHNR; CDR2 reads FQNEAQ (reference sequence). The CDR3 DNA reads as TGTGCCAGCAGCCTGTGGACAGAAGAGACCCAGTACTTC. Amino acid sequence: CASSLWTEETQYF.

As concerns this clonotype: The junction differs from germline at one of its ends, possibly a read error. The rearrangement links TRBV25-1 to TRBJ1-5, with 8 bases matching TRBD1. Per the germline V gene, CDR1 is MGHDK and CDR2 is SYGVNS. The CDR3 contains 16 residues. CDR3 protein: CASSPRTGSANQPQHF. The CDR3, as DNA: TGCGCCAGCAGCCCCCGGACAGGGAGTGCGAATCAGCCCCAGCATTTT.

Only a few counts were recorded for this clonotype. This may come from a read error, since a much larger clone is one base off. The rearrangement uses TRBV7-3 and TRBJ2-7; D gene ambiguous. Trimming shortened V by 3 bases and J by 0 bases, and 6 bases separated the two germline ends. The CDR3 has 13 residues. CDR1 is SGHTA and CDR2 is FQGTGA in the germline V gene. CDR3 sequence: CASSLESSYEQYF. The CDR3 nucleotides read TGTGCCAGCAGCTTGGAGAGCTCCTACGAGCAGTACTTC.